This entry lists 9 T cell receptor beta chains sequenced from one sample in a study of tumor-infiltrating lymphocytes in primary liver carcinoma. Unsorted whole blood supplied the RNA, and germline DNA was extracted too. A primer in the constant region served to generate TCR beta cDNA from roughly 520 ng of total RNA. It was through three nested multiplex PCR rounds of slightly modified ARM-PCR that TCR beta libraries arose. With TRBV1-TRBV30 forward primers and a C-beta reverse primer, the first two PCR rounds were run for approximately 9 cycles each. MiXCR was run by TCRdb on the multiplex PCR reads, yielding one entry per CDR3 protein. The sample lists some 180,000 distinct CDR3 sequences; around 60% were seen once. The specimen sequenced was peripheral blood. Receptors were obtained from a man aged 35 to 55 with primary liver carcinoma and hepatitis B virus infection.

Comments on this clonotype: One end of the junction varies from germline; a read error may be responsible. The CDR3 DNA reads as TGTGCCAGCAGCTTAGTTGTGTACGAGCAGCACTTC. Residues: CASSLVVYEQHF. This sequence joins TRBV11-2 and TRBJ2-7, with D unresolved. The CDR3 contains 12 residues. In germline, CDR1 is SGHAT, CDR2 FQNNGV.

The chain has TRBV11-2 and TRBJ2-5; D is possibly TRBD1 or TRBD2 (5 bases each). V was pared by 8 bases and J by 14 bases, with 36 bases between. The CDR3 totals 17 residues. Germline CDR1 SGHAT, CDR2 FQNNGV. In DNA, the CDR3 is TGTGCCAGCTTCGGTTGGGTCTTGGACGGGACGAACTACGAGCAATACTTC. Its protein product is CASFGWVLDGTNYEQYF.

This clonotype was found a few times. The genes are TRBV28 and TRBJ1-1; D gene unclear. From germline, CDR1 is MDHEN and CDR2 SYDVKM. There are 12 residues in the CDR3. V lost 3 bases and J 5 bases, leaving 7 bases between the germline ends. As DNA, the CDR3 is TGTGCCAGCAGTTTTCCGGGGACTGAAGCTTTCTTT. Its translation: CASSFPGTEAFF.

The chain joins TRBV13 to TRBJ2-3, with TRBD1 matching 7 bases. CDR3 length: 17 amino acids. The V and J ends lost 1 base and 3 bases, in that order; junction bases with no gene match: 10. Germline V CDR1 and CDR2: PRHDT, FYEKMQ (reference sequence). CDR3 amino acids: CASSLALGGQITDTQYF. The CDR3 DNA sequence: TGTGCCAGCAGCTTAGCCCTTGGGGGACAGATAACAGATACGCAGTATTTT.

J is TRBJ1-2 and V is TRBV30; D gene unclear. Between the trimmed V and J ends, which lost 0 bases and 10 bases, there was a span of 15 bases. The germline gives CDR1 GTSNPN, CDR2 SVGIG (reference sequence). The CDR3 runs 13 residues. This CDR3 is CAWSVQENYDYTF. The DNA for the CDR3 is TGTGCCTGGAGTGTACAAGAAAACTACGACTACACCTTC. The full variable domain, completed using reference TRBV30 and TRBJ1-2, is SQTIHQWPATLVQPVGSPLSLECTVEGTSNPNLYWYRQAAGRGLQLLFYSVGIGQISSEVPQNLSASRPQDRQFILSSKKLLLSDSGFYLCAWSVQENYDYTFGSGTRLTVV.

About this clonotype itself: Likely a read error: the CDR3 ends without its conserved phenylalanine or tryptophan. The chain links TRBV11-2 to TRBJ2-3, with 9 bases matching TRBD1. The V gene's germline CDR1 is SGHAT and CDR2 FQNNGV. V was clipped by 6 bases and J by 5 bases; unmatched bases: 6. The CDR3 length is 14 residues. The CDR3 coding sequence is TGTGCCAGCAGTCCGCGACAGGGGGAAGATACGCAGTATTTA. Protein product: CASSPRQGEDTQYL.

This clonotype turned up a few times. The rearrangement joins TRBV4-1 to TRBJ1-3, with TRBD1 matching 7 bases. J gave up 0 bases and V 4 bases, and 9 bases lay outside the gene matches. This CDR3 region has 17 residues. The V gene's germline CDR1 is MGHRA and CDR2 YSYEKL. This chain's CDR3 is CASSLLRTGRSGNTIYF. The DNA for the CDR3 is TGCGCCAGCAGCCTCCTAAGGACAGGCCGCTCTGGAAACACCATATATTTT.

As concerns this clonotype: Likely a read error: the CDR3 ends without its conserved phenylalanine or tryptophan. The chain couples TRBV11-2 to TRBJ2-7; D is ambiguous. The CDR3 consists of 14 residues. Germline V gene sequence: CDR1 SGHAT, CDR2 FQNNGV. Trimming took 9 bases from V and 2 from J, leaving 17 bases between them. The CDR3 nucleotides are TGTGCCAGTAGTTTAACCGGCGGAGCCTACGAGCAGTACATC. This translates into CASSLTGGAYEQYI.

The J gene is TRBJ1-5, the V gene TRBV29-1; no clear D. Trimming cost V 6 bases and J 0 bases, with 21 bases left between them. CDR1 and CDR2 from the germline V gene are SQVTM and ANQGSEA. The CDR3 spans 17 residues. CDR3 sequence reads: CSVHPRERPSSNQPQHF. The CDR3 nucleotides read TGCAGCGTACACCCTAGGGAACGGCCCTCTAGCAATCAGCCCCAGCATTTT.